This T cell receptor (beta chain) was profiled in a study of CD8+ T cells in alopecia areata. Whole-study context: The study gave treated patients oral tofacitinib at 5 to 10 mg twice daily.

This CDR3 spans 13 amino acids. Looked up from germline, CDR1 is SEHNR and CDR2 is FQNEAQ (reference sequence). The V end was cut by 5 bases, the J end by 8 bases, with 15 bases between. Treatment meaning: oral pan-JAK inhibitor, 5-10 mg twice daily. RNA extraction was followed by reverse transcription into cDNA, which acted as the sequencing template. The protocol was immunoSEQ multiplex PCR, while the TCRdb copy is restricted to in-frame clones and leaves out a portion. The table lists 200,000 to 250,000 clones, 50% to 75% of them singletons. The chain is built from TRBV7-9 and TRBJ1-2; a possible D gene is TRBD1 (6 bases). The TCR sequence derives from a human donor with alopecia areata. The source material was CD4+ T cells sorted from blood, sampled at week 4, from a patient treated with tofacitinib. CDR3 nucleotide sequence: TGTGCCAGCAGCCCCTTGGCGGGGGGCGGCTACACCTTC. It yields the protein CASSPLAGGGYTF.